This T cell receptor (beta chain) emerged from a study of cytomegalovirus exposure and HLA in healthy donors. Background on the study: Previous work identified roughly 120 million unique TCR beta sequences from 200 million or so T cells. Study results and caveats: CMV serostatus was the sole immune exposure data available. Associated with cytomegalovirus, according to the listing, were some 150 TCR beta chains. It was reportedly the case that the classifier diagnosed cytomegalovirus status with high specificity and sensitivity.

As concerns this clone: The antigen is not known.

Vbeta (60) and Jbeta (13) primers were used in the PCR. Using immunoSEQ multiplex PCR, the repertoire was profiled, and TCRdb retains in-frame clones only, with some absent. The sample records some 90,000 clones, about 81% being singletons. The origin of this receptor is a woman aged 40 to 50 in good health and CMV-seronegative. Sequenced: PBMCs.

This CDR3 is CASTTGSTEAFF. CDR3 nucleotide sequence: TGTGCCAGCACCACAGGGAGCACTGAAGCTTTCTTT. The chain combines TRBV28 with TRBJ1-1; perhaps TRBD1 as D (6 bases). V lost 7 bases to trimming and J lost 4 bases, with 10 bases between them. This CDR3 region has 12 residues. CDR1 MDHEN and CDR2 SYDVKM come from the germline V gene.